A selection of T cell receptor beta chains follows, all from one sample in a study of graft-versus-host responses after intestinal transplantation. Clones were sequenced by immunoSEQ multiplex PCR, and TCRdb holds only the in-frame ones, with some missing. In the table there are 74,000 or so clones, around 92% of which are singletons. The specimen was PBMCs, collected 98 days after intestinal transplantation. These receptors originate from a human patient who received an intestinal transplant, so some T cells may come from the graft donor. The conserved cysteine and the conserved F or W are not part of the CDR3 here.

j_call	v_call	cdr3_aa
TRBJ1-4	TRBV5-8	ASSFADRGEEKLF
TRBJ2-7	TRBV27	ASKGAGGFRSEQY
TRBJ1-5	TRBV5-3	ARSAGRGGGWFRNQPQH
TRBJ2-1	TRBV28	ASSFPSAGGPSYNEQF
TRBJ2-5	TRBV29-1	SAYLRDRGSGETQY
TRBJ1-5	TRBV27	ASSLGVGGNQPQH
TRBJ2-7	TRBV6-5	ASRAPDPPGEQY
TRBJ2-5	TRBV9	ASSVGPSGVQETQY
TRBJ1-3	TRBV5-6	ASSSLLGGPGNTIY
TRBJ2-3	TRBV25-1	ASRPQGATDTQY
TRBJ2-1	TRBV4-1	ASSLRTSGDLYNEQF
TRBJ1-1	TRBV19	ASSIRGRGSEAEAF
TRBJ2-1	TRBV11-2	ASSLGRGTYNEQF
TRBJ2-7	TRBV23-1	ASSLTGQGYEQY
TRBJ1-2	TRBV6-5	APGRKIGGYT
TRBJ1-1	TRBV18	ASSPPGQPMNTEAF
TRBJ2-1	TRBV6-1	ASSEASSYNEQF
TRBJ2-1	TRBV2	ASSDPDPSSYNEQF
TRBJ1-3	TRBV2	ASRTGTASGNTIY
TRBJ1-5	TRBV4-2	ASSQGQGGQPQH
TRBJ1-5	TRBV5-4	ASSLNKRDSNQPQH
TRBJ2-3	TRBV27	ASSLLGPTYGQY
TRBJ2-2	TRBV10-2	ASSLTAANTGELF
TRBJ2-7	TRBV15	ATSGIRQGAYEQY
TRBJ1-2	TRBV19	ASYQQGTYGYT
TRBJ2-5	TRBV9	ASSVVGEETQY
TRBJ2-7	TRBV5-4	ASSLAGMYEQY
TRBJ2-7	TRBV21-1	ASSHRGPVDEQY
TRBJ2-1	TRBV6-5	ASSSGNEQF
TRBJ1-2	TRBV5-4	ASSSGQGGWYGYT
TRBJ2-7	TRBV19	ASSIRRGSPYEQY
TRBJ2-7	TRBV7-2	ASSLGITYEQY
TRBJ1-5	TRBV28	ASSTRQGMGNQPQH
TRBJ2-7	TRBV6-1	ASSTAGGQREQY
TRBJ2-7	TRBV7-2	ASSPQAGAYEQY
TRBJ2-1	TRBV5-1	ASSLDTRYYNEQF
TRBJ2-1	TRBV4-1	ASSQTRGLANEQF
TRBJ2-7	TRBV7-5	ARSPQREGDYEQY
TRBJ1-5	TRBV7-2	ASSLAGGGQPQH
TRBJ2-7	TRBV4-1	ASSQVTDGYEQY
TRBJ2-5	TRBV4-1	ASSQETSQETQY
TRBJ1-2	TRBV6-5	ASSYSNTAVYGYT
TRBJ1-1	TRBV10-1	ASSSPGQGNTEAF
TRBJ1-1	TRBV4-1	ASSQEGSAEAF
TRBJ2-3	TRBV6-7	ASSSHLLAGGPGTDTQY
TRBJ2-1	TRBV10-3	AISYGQGSYNEQF
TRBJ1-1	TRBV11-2	ASSLGGTNTEAF
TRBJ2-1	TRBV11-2	ASSFGPGQGANEQF
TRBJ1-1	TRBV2	ASIRTPDTNTEAF
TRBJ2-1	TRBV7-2	ASNLSDNEQF
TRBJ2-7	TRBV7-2	ASSTGQGGVYEQY
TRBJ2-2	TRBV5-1	ASSLAISGPVITGELF
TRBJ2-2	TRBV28	ASQLAGGTGELF
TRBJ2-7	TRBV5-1	ASSLRDRAYEQY
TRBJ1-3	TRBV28	ASSPPGKRNTIY